These T cell receptor beta chains were read from a single sample in a study of T cells expressing NK-cell markers. TCRdb derives one entry per CDR3 protein from the 5' RACE reads, leaving out DNA. This sample's table has about 460,000 distinct CDR3 sequences. Material for sequencing was blood T cells: a sorted CD56 or NKG2C T cell subset, CD4+ or CD8+ T cells, or bulk PBMC T cells (not recorded which). Receptors were obtained from a woman aged 50 to 60 in good health. CDR3s include the opening cysteine and the closing phenylalanine or tryptophan.

v_gene	j_gene	CDR3aa
TRBV7-2	TRBJ2-3	CASSSLLAGGQYF
TRBV24-1	TRBJ2-2	CATSVQAGPPGGELFF
TRBV6-5	TRBJ1-1	CASRIRGDTEAFF
TRBV12-3/TRBV12-4	TRBJ1-4	CASSPPNEKLFF
TRBV5-1	TRBJ1-1	CASSQVRTGGIGTEAFF
TRBV29-1	TRBJ2-7	CSVASTGYNEQYF
TRBV20-1	TRBJ2-1	CSRTGYNNEQFF
TRBV11-2	TRBJ2-1	CASSSRGLYNEQFF
TRBV12-3/TRBV12-4	TRBJ1-2	CASRTAISYGYTF
TRBV11-3	TRBJ1-2	CASSRTGQEGGYTF
TRBV12-3/TRBV12-4	TRBJ1-6	CASSFGLNSPLHF
TRBV5-1	TRBJ1-2	CASSLYDRDDYGYTF
TRBV29-1	TRBJ1-2	CSVDRATLYGYTF